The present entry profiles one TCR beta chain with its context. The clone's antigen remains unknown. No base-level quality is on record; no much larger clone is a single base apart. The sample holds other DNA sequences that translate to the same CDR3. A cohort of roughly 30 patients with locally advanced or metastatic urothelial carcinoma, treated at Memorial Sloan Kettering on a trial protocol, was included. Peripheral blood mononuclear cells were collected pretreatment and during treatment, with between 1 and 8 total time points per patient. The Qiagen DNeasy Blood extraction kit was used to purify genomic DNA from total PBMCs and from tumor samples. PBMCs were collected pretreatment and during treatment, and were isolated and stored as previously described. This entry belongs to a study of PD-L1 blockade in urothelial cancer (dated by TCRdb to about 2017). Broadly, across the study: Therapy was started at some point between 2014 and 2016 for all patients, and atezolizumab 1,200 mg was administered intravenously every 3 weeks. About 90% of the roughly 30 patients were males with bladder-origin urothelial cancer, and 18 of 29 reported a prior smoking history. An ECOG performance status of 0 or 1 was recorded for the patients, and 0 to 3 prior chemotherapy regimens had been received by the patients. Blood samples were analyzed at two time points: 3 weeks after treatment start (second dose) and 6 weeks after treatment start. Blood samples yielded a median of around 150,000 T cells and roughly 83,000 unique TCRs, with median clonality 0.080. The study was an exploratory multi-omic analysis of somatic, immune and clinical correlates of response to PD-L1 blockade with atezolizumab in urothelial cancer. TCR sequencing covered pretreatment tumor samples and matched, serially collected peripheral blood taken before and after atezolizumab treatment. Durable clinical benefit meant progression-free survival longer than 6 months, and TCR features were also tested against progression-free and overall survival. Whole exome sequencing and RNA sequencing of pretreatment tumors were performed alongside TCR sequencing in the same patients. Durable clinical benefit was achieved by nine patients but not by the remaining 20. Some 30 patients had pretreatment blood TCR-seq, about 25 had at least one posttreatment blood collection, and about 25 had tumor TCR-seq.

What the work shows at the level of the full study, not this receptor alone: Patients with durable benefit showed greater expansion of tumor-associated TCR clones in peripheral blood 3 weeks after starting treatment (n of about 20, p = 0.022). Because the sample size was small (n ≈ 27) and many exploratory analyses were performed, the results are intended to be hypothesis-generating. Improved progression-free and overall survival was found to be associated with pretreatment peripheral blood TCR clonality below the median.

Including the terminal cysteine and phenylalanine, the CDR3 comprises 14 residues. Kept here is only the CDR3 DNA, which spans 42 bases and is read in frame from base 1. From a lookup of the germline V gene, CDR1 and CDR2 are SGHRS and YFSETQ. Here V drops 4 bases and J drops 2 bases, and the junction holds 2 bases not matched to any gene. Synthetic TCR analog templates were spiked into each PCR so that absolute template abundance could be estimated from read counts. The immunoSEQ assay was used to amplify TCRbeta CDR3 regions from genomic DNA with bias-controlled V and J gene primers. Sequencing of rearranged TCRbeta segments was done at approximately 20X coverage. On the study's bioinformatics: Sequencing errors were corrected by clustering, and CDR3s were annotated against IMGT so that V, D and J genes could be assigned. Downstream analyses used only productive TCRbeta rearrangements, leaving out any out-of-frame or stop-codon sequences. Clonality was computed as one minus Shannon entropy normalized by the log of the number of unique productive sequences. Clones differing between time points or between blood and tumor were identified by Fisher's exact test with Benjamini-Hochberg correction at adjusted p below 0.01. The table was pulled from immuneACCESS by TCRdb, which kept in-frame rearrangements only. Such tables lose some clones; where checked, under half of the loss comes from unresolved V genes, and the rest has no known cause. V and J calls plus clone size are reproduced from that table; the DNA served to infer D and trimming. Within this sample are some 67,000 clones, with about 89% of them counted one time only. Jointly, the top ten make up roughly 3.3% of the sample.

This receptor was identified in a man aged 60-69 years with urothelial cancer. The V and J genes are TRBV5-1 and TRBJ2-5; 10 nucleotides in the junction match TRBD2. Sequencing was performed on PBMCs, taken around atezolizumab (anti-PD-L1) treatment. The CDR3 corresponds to CASSPSGGQETQYF. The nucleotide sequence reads TGCGCCAGCAGCCCTAGCGGGGGACAAGAGACCCAGTACTTC.